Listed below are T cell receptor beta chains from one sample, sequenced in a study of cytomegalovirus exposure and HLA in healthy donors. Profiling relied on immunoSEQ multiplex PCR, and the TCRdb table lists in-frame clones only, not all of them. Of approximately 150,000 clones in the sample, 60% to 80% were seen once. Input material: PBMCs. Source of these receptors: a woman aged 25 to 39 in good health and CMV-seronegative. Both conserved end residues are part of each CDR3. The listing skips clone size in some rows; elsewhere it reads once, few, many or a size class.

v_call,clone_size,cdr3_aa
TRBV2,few,CASSFDRVNTEAFF
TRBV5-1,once,CASSLSPGQGRLNTEAFF
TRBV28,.,CATDDPGTGGYGYTF
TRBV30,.,CAWGPDRYYNSPLHF
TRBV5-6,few,CASSLGFRDRVYTEAFF
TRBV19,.,CASTLGGQYTEAFF
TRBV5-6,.,CASSSGYEQYF
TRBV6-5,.,CASRNEGYGYTF
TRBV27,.,CASSPAWAGPFYEQYF
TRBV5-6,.,CASSGTWGNTEAFF
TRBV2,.,CAQRRSSGNTIYF
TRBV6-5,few,CASSLDRGPTEAFF
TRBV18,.,CASSGGTNEKLFF
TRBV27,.,CASSSGTGGFNEQFF
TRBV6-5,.,CASSYSGGPGVTEAFF
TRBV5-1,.,CASSLRGVGTGSPTDTQYF
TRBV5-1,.,CASSLGTSPDQYF
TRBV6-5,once,CASSYSSGSAEAFF
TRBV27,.,CASSIAFWAGFRQPQHF
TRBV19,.,CASSIEYGEQYF
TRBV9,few,CASSVGGRERDYNEQFF
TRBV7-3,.,CASRLGHSTGELFF
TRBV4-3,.,CASSQDPRGDYGYTF
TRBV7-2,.,CASSLGGGANEQYF
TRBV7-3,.,CASSLGGVGTSGVLNEQFF
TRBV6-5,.,CASRSTDTQYF
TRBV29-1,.,CSVEAQMNTEAFF
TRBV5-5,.,CASSLAAGGNTGELFF
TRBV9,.,CASSVVAGGPQETQYF
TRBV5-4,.,CASSFGTASYEQYF
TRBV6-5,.,CASTGGEELAQYF
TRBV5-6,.,CASSHTIQGPQQFF
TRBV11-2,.,CASSPRLFSAYNEQFF
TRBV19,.,CASSIAGVAEAFF
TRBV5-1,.,CASSLVQGEGYTF
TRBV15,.,CATKSDEQFF
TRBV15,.,CATSRVLDGRGSSGNTIYF
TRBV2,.,CASTGDSGREAFF
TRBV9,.,CASSGVAGEGSSYNEQFF
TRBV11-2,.,CASSLGQGPNQPQHF
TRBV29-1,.,CSVSGSSYEQYF
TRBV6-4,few,CASSAGGGANEQFF
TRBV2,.,CASRGRDRASGNTIYF
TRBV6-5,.,CASSADRAYEQYF
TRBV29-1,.,CSVQGSPRTEAFF
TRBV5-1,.,CASSLVVNEKLFF
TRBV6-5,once,CASSRDRGLYGYTF
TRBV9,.,CASSSRTGTSYTF
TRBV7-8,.,CASSLNRGGWTEAFF
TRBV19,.,CASRSPPGTGVNYGYTF
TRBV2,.,CASSPRTGDRYGYTF
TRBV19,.,CASKEGAADTQYF
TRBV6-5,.,CASSYSSSGEQFF
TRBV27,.,CASSSGQAPSTDTQYF
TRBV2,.,CASTPDYQDEQFF
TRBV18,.,CASSPNDRDKAFF
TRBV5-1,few,CASAFPTADYGYTF
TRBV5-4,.,CASSLGTLSSYNEQFF
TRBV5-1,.,CASSSGTADSYNSPLHF
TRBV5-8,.,CASSFIVAPSTGELFF